The 27 T cell receptor beta chains listed next were all sequenced from one sample in a study of cytomegalovirus exposure and HLA in healthy donors. The PCR had 60 Vbeta and 13 Jbeta primers. Profiling relied on immunoSEQ multiplex PCR, and the TCRdb table lists in-frame clones only, not all of them. Of over 90,000 clones listed, approximately 80% were seen once; the top ten hold roughly 8.9%. The sequenced sample was PBMCs. Source of these receptors: a male donor in good health and CMV-seropositive.

This clone appeared a single time. This chain uses TRBV25-1 with TRBJ1-2; no clear D. V lost 1 base, J lost 4 bases, and 13 bases lay in between. The CDR3 has 15 residues. Germline-derived CDR1 and CDR2 are MGHDK and SYGVNS. CDR3 protein: CASSEFSRGVYGYTF. The CDR3 DNA is TGTGCCAGCAGTGAATTCTCCCGCGGGGTCTATGGCTACACCTTC.

This clone was picked up a small number of times. The chain couples TRBV6-1 to TRBJ1-5, with TRBD1 matching over 9 bases. Germline values: CDR1 MNHNS, CDR2 SASEGT. V lost 2 bases, J lost 5 bases, and 4 bases stayed unmatched. The CDR3 contains 15 residues. CDR3 loop: CASSERGQGHQPQHF. CDR3 in DNA: TGTGCCAGCAGTGAAAGGGGACAGGGCCATCAGCCCCAGCATTTT.

This clone showed up just a few times. The V and J genes are TRBV6-5 and TRBJ1-4; D is possibly TRBD1 (6 bases). V lost 6 bases and J lost 7, with 9 bases in between. The CDR3 is made up of 12 amino acids. Germline CDR1 and CDR2: MNHEY and SVGAGI. CDR3 sequence: CASRKGGEKLFF. Here the CDR3 DNA reads TGTGCCAGCAGGAAAGGGGGTGAAAAACTGTTTTTT.

The chain is built from TRBV7-9 and TRBJ1-1; TRBD1 matches at 7 bases. V was pared by 6 bases and J by 4 bases, with 5 bases of the junction left unmatched. Germline loops: CDR1 SEHNR, CDR2 FQNEAQ (reference sequence). CDR3 length equals 13 residues. The CDR3: CASSTGVGTEAFF. The CDR3 DNA reads as TGTGCCAGCAGTACAGGGGTGGGCACTGAAGCTTTCTTT.

This chain connects TRBV5-1 to TRBJ2-1, with TRBD2 matching 9 bases. Trimming at V came to 2 bases and at J to 9 bases, leaving 0 bases not matched to a gene. There are 12 residues in the CDR3. Germline V gives CDR1 SGHRS, CDR2 YFSETQ. This CDR3 is CASSLAGGEQFF. Here the CDR3 DNA reads TGCGCCAGCAGCTTAGCGGGAGGTGAGCAGTTCTTC.

The chain is built from TRBV6-1 and TRBJ1-2; TRBD1 might be the D (6 bases). CDR3 length: 14 amino acids. The germline gives CDR1 MNHNS, CDR2 SASEGT. The ends were cut back, 8 bases at V and 4 bases at J, with 17 bases in the middle. For the CDR3, the DNA is TGTGCCAGCTTCAAACAAACAGGGATCTATGGCTACACCTTC. It codes for CASFKQTGIYGYTF.

This chain links TRBV4-3 with TRBJ2-2; 7 bases agree with TRBD2. CDR1 and CDR2 (germline): LGHNA, YSLEER. The V and J ends lost 0 bases and 9 bases, in that order; junction bases with no gene match: 16. This CDR3 is built from 18 residues. The CDR3 bases are TGCGCCAGCAGCCAAGATCGTGCGAATCAGGGAGGGTTTTGGGAGCTGTTTTTT. Amino acid sequence: CASSQDRANQGGFWELFF.

The V gene is TRBV28, the J gene TRBJ2-5, with D tentatively TRBD2 (5 bases). V lost 3 bases, J lost 2 bases, and 10 bases lay in between. Germline CDR1 MDHEN, CDR2 SYDVKM. This CDR3 is 14 amino acids long. Here the CDR3 DNA reads TGTGCCAGCAGTTTTCCGGGAAAGCAAGAGACCCAGTACTTC. It encodes CASSFPGKQETQYF.

The chain links TRBV29-1 to TRBJ2-7; TRBD1 matches at 8 bases. The CDR3 is 13 amino acids. Germline CDR1 is SQVTM and CDR2 is ANQGSEA. The trim removed 6 bases at V and 2 bases at J, leaving 6 bases unmatched. In DNA, the CDR3 is TGCAGCGTCAGAGGACAGGGCCCCTACGAGCAGTACTTC. Translated: CSVRGQGPYEQYF.

This clone was observed a handful of times. This chain uses TRBV19 with TRBJ1-2; 7 bases agree with TRBD1. The CDR3 length is 13 residues. Unmatched junction bases numbered 4, after V lost 7 bases and J lost 2 bases. The V gene's germline CDR1 is LNHDA and CDR2 SQIVND (reference sequence). Here the CDR3 DNA reads TGTGCCAGTACTCCGGGACAGAACTATGGCTACACCTTC. Amino acid sequence: CASTPGQNYGYTF.

This chain uses TRBV4-3 with TRBJ2-6; tentatively, D is TRBD1 (6 bases). The germline V gene encodes CDR1 LGHNA and CDR2 YSLEER. This CDR3 spans 15 amino acids. Trimming cost V 3 bases and J 1 base, with 7 bases left between them. In nucleotides, the CDR3 is TGCGCCAGCAGCCATACAGGGTCTGGGGCCAACGTCCTGACTTTC. It encodes CASSHTGSGANVLTF.

The J gene is TRBJ2-2, the V gene TRBV7-3; possibly TRBD1 for D (6 bases). Germline V gene sequence: CDR1 SGHTA, CDR2 FQGTGA. The CDR3 loop spans 15 amino acids. Trimming pared 5 bases from V and 5 bases from J, leaving 15 bases between. This CDR3 reads CASSNGWGRTGELFF. The CDR3 DNA follows: TGTGCCAGCAGCAACGGGTGGGGGCGTACCGGGGAGCTGTTTTTT.

The V and J genes are TRBV11-2 and TRBJ2-3, with 10 positions matching TRBD1. V was pared by 3 bases and J by 3 bases, with 9 bases of the junction left unmatched. Germline V gene data show CDR1 as SGHAT and CDR2 as FQNNGV. This CDR3 contains 17 residues. The CDR3 nucleotides are TGTGCCAGCAGCTTCCCCCGGGACAGGGGTAAAACAGATACGCAGTATTTT. It codes for CASSFPRDRGKTDTQYF.

This clone is labeled medium-sized. The genes are TRBV7-9 and TRBJ1-6; TRBD1 matches at 9 bases. Losses at the gene ends were 5 bases for V and 10 bases for J; bases not matched to a gene: 15. This CDR3 spans 17 amino acids. The germline gives CDR1 SEHNR, CDR2 FQNEAQ (reference sequence). Here the CDR3 reads CASSLHDTGGAGSPLHF. The CDR3 DNA sequence: TGTGCCAGCAGCCTCCACGACACAGGGGGCGCTGGGTCACCCCTCCACTTT.

J is TRBJ2-7 and V is TRBV11-2; TRBD2 agrees at 8 bases. The CDR3 sequence is 16 residues long. Per the germline V gene, CDR1 is SGHAT and CDR2 is FQNNGV. After removal of 5 bases from V and 1 base from J, the junction contained 10 bases not matched to a gene. The CDR3 region has the DNA TGTGCCAGCAGCCCAGGTGGAGGACTAGCATCCTACGAGCAGTACTTC. The encoded protein is CASSPGGGLASYEQYF.

This clone was recorded once. The chain links TRBV6-5 to TRBJ2-3, with D perhaps matching TRBD1 (6 bases). The CDR3 spans 16 residues. Trimming left V 2 bases short and J 5 bases short, with 17 bases between. Germline V lookup: CDR1 MNHEY, CDR2 SVGAGI. The CDR3: CASSYKGLTGLDTQYF. CDR3 in DNA: TGTGCCAGCAGTTACAAGGGGTTAACAGGGTTAGATACGCAGTATTTT.

The rearrangement uses TRBV5-5 and TRBJ1-1, with D tentatively TRBD1 (5 bases). V was pared by 2 bases and J by 0 bases, with 11 bases between. The CDR3 length is 15 residues. Germline CDR1 SGHKS, CDR2 YYEKEE (reference sequence). CDR3 region: CASSFRTLMNTEAFF. The CDR3 coding sequence is TGTGCCAGCAGCTTTAGGACACTCATGAACACTGAAGCTTTCTTT.

The V and J genes are TRBV16 and TRBJ2-3; D not resolved. The V and J ends lost 0 bases and 2 bases respectively, with 9 bases between them. CDR1 and CDR2 (germline): KGHSY, FQNENV. There are 15 residues in the CDR3. The CDR3 DNA reads TGTGCCAGCAGCCAATCGGGCACAGTCACAGATACGCAGTATTTT. Amino acids: CASSQSGTVTDTQYF.

This chain joins TRBV21-1 and TRBJ2-7; the table names TRBD1, a call not compared with the DNA. TRBV21-1 represents a pseudogene. This CDR3 has 15 residues. In DNA form, the CDR3 reads TGTGCCAGCAGCAAATATCAAGGGGGCCAGCACGAGCAGTACTTC. Translated: CASSKYQGGQHEQYF.

As to this clone: This specimen includes other DNA sequences encoding the same CDR3. The chain couples TRBV11-2 to TRBJ2-4, with 8 bases identical to TRBD2. Germline assignment: CDR1 SGHAT and CDR2 FQNNGV. J was trimmed by 8 bases and V by 3 bases; bases with no gene match: 12. The CDR3 spans 16 residues. The CDR3 region has the DNA TGTGCCAGCAGCTTTCGGGGAGCGGGAGAGGGGGACATTCAGTACTTC. Translating it yields CASSFRGAGEGDIQYF.

This chain links TRBV19 with TRBJ2-1; weak D call: TRBD1 (6 bases). Trimming left V 6 bases short and J 7 bases short, with 13 bases between. CDR3 size: 13 residues. The germline V gene has CDR1 LNHDA and CDR2 SQIVND (reference sequence). In nucleotides, the CDR3 is TGTGCCAGTAGCAAACTCCAGGGGAATGAGCAGTTCTTC. It encodes CASSKLQGNEQFF.

The chain couples TRBV7-9 to TRBJ2-5; D is possibly TRBD1 (5 bases). The J call may be in error: the DNA end matches TRBJ2-7 better. CDR3 length: 13 residues. From germline, CDR1 is SEHNR and CDR2 FQNEAQ (reference sequence). CDR3 DNA: TGTGCCAGCAGCTTAGGGACAACCTACGAGCAGTACTTC. Translation: CASSLGTTYEQYF.

The rearrangement uses TRBV11-2 and TRBJ1-4; D is ambiguous. CDR3 length equals 15 residues. Trimming removed 1 base at V and 7 bases at J, with 13 bases between. CDR1 and CDR2 (germline): SGHAT, FQNNGV. The CDR3 DNA is TGTGCCAGCAGCTTAGCCGGGGTGATGGGTGAAAAACTGTTTTTT. It translates to CASSLAGVMGEKLFF.

V is TRBV2 and J is TRBJ1-5; 9 bases map to TRBD1. The CDR3 covers 14 residues. V lost 6 bases, J lost 5 bases, and 5 bases stayed unmatched. Germline V gives CDR1 SNHLY, CDR2 FYNNEI. This CDR3 is CASSDRQGDQPQHF. In DNA, the CDR3 is TGTGCCAGCAGCGACAGACAGGGGGATCAGCCCCAGCATTTT. Drawing the rest from reference TRBV2 and TRBJ1-5, the complete variable domain is EPEVTQTPSHQVTQMGQEVILRCVPISNHLYFYWYRQILGQKVEFLVSFYNNEISEKSEIFDDQFSVERPDGSNFTLKIRSTKLEDSAMYFCASSDRQGDQPQHFGDGTRLSIL.

The chain recombines TRBV25-1 with TRBJ2-7, with D possibly matching TRBD2 (6 bases). The CDR3 is 12 amino acids. Germline V lookup: CDR1 MGHDK, CDR2 SYGVNS. Trimming removed 8 bases from V and 2 bases from J, with 10 bases in between. The CDR3 here is CASGEVPYEQYF. The CDR3 bases are TGTGCCAGCGGGGAGGTCCCCTACGAGCAGTACTTC.

The chain recombines TRBV6-5 with TRBJ2-2; D perhaps matches TRBD1 (5 bases). The V end was cut by 0 bases, the J end by 6 bases, with 11 bases between. This CDR3 has 15 amino acids. The germline CDR1 and CDR2 sequences are MNHEY and SVGAGI. CDR3 loop: CASSYSQGKSGELFF. For the CDR3, the DNA is TGTGCCAGCAGTTACTCTCAGGGAAAGTCCGGGGAGCTGTTTTTT.

This clone showed up just once. The chain links TRBV7-2 to TRBJ2-1; TRBD2 matches 8 bases. The length of the CDR3 is 15 residues. V was pared by 3 bases and J by 0 bases, with 1 base of the junction left unmatched. Germline V gene lookup returns CDR1 SGHTA and CDR2 FQGNSA. Here the CDR3 DNA reads TGTGCCAGCAGCTTTAGCGGGGCCTCCTACAATGAGCAGTTCTTC. This translates into CASSFSGASYNEQFF.